This entry concerns a single TCR beta chain. What it binds is not known. These data are taken from a study of Ad26.COV2.S vaccination and SARS-CoV-2 variants. The study, taken as a whole, reports: TCR breadth and depth analyses may have underestimated total T cell responses. Recipients of either vaccine or placebo displayed similar breadth of non-spike TCRs.

CDR3 length equals 16 residues. CDR1 is KGHDR, CDR2 SFDVKD, per germline. V was trimmed by 2 bases and J by 10 bases, leaving 20 bases between them. Stated treatment: 19 received Ad26.COV2.S at low or high dose, single or two shots; roughly 5 received placebo; per-sample allocation not given. Sampling was done on day 63 after the first vaccine or placebo injection. An Ad26 vector carrying the Wuhan-strain SARS-CoV-2 spike served as the vaccine. The data were produced by immunoSEQ multiplex PCR, yet TCRdb's version contains in-frame clones alone and is incomplete. The table shows about 680,000 clones, with roughly nine tenths occurring only once.

The rearrangement links TRBV24-1 to TRBJ2-1; D gene uncertain. The sequences come from peripheral blood, collected in a trial of Ad26.COV2.S vaccine versus placebo. The TCR comes from a person aged 18 to 65 who received the Ad26.COV2.S COVID-19 vaccine or a placebo. CDR3 DNA sequence: TGTGCCACCAGTGATTCGCCAGGATTTTTTGGCCCGGAGCAGTTCTTC. Amino acid sequence: CATSDSPGFFGPEQFF.